The rows below give T cell receptor beta chains drawn from one sample of a study of blood T cell repertoires in COVID-19. Measured with immunoSEQ multiplex PCR; TCRdb has only the in-frame clones, and not every one. The sample has about 87,000 clones; around 84% are singletons. The sample comprised peripheral blood. These TCRs come from a man in his forties or fifties with acute or convalescent COVID-19. The CDR3 runs from the conserved cysteine through the conserved F or W. A D gene is named only where the DNA matches it firmly. Some rows have no size entry. The others give once, few or many, or a class for an expanded clone.

V	size	D	J	DNA	CDR3
TRBV22-1	-	-	TRBJ2-1	TGTCCTGGGAGCGCACCGGGACAGGGGGCAATCCATGAGCAGTTCTTC	CPGSAPGQGAIHEQFF
TRBV19	once	-	TRBJ1-2	TGTGCCAGTAGTATGGGCGCTGGCTACACCTTC	CASSMGAGYTF
TRBV2	-	-	TRBJ2-7	TGTGCCAGCAGCGCTGGACAGAATCTCTACGAGCAGTACTTC	CASSAGQNLYEQYF
TRBV15	-	-	TRBJ2-1	TGTGCCACCAGCAGAGAGTCGGTTGTACAGGCCGAGCAGTTCTTC	CATSRESVVQAEQFF
TRBV7-8	-	-	TRBJ1-5	TGTGCCAGCACCCTTTACGGTAGCAATCAGCCCCAGCATTTT	CASTLYGSNQPQHF
TRBV19	-	TRBD1	TRBJ1-2	TGTGCCAGTAGTGCCCGGGACAGGGGTGGCTACACCTTC	CASSARDRGGYTF
TRBV28	-	-	TRBJ2-7	TGTGCCAGCTCCCCTATAGCCTACGAGCAGTACTTC	CASSPIAYEQYF
TRBV6-2/TRBV6-3	few	TRBD1	TRBJ1-2	TGTGCCAGCAGTTCCACCGGGACAGCCTATGGCTACACCTTC	CASSSTGTAYGYTF
TRBV27	-	TRBD1	TRBJ1-4	TGTGCCAGCAGCTCCAGGGGGCTGGGTGAAAAACTGTTTTTT	CASSSRGLGEKLFF
TRBV5-4	-	-	TRBJ2-3	TGTGCCAGCAGCTTGAGAACCACGGGCACAGATACGCAGTATTTT	CASSLRTTGTDTQYF
TRBV5-1	once	-	TRBJ1-5	TGCGCCAGCAGCCAGGACAGTAATAGCAATCAGCCCCAGCATTTT	CASSQDSNSNQPQHF
TRBV7-9	-	TRBD1	TRBJ2-1	TGTGCCAGCAGCTTAGCGGTACAGGGGGCGAGGAGTGAGCAGTTCTTC	CASSLAVQGARSEQFF
TRBV3-1/TRBV3-2	-	-	TRBJ2-1	TGTGCCAGCAGCCAAGACGTTGAGCAGTTCTTC	CASSQDVEQFF
TRBV27	few	TRBD1	TRBJ2-7	TGTGCCAGCAGTCCCCGACAGGGATACGAGCAGTACTTC	CASSPRQGYEQYF
TRBV7-9	-	TRBD2	TRBJ2-1	TGTGCCAGCAGCAGCAGCGGGAGGATGTACAATGAGCAGTTCTTC	CASSSSGRMYNEQFF
TRBV9	-	-	TRBJ1-2	TGTGCCAGCAGCCCACCGGACAGTAACTATGGCTACACCTTC	CASSPPDSNYGYTF
TRBV10-2	-	TRBD1	TRBJ1-1	TGCGCCAGCAGAGGGACAGGGGGGAACACTGAAGCTTTCTTT	CASRGTGGNTEAFF
TRBV7-6	-	-	TRBJ2-1	TGTGCCAGCAGCGCGAGCTCCGTTCCAAACAATGAGCAGTTCTTC	CASSASSVPNNEQFF
TRBV6-5	-	-	TRBJ2-5	TGTGCCAGCAGGGAGGACAGGGACTATGAGACCCAGTACTTC	CASREDRDYETQYF
TRBV5-1	-	TRBD2	TRBJ2-3	TGCGCCAGCAGCTTGGAACTAGCGCAGGGAGATACGCAGTATTTT	CASSLELAQGDTQYF
TRBV12-3/TRBV12-4	-	TRBD1	TRBJ2-7	TGTGCCAGCAGCGACAGGGGACATAGCGAGCAGTACTTC	CASSDRGHSEQYF
TRBV5-6	-	-	TRBJ2-1	TGTGCCAGCAGCGTACTAGGTGAGCAGTTCTTC	CASSVLGEQFF
TRBV12-5	-	TRBD1	TRBJ1-5	TGTGCTAGTGGTCTCGGACAGGGGGCTGGTCAGCCCCAGCATTTT	CASGLGQGAGQPQHF